This TCR beta chain was sequenced for a study of OX40 agonist ivuxolimab in advanced cancers. The overall study: Patients received the agonistic anti-OX40 (CD134) antibody ivuxolimab. Three patients, one with hepatocellular carcinoma and two with cutaneous melanoma, responded partially. Findings and limits, study-wide: Expanded clones belonging to CD8+ T cells outnumbered, on average, those of CD4+.

At cycle 4 day 1, cycle 7 day 1, and baseline, blood was sampled. Here immunoSEQ multiplex PCR was the method, and the copy in TCRdb shows in-frame clones only, minus some. The sample shows around 34,000 clones, about 89% of them seen only once. This CDR3 has 15 residues. V lost 5 bases, J lost 4 bases, and 7 bases stayed unmatched. Germline lookup yields CDR1 SGHKS and CDR2 YYEKEE (reference sequence). Concerning this clone itself: Its antigen is as yet unknown.

This receptor was obtained from an adult with an advanced solid tumor such as melanoma, head and neck, liver or kidney cancer. This chain joins TRBV5-5 and TRBJ2-2; 8 bases map to TRBD1. The material sequenced was CD4+ or CD8+ T cells sorted from blood, taken in a trial of the OX40 agonist ivuxolimab. CDR3: CASRAGTGLTGELFF. Written as DNA, the CDR3 is TGTGCCAGCAGGGCCGGGACAGGTCTCACCGGGGAGCTGTTTTTT. The variable domain in full, with the rest retrieved from reference TRBV5-5 and TRBJ2-2, is DAGVTQSPTHLIKTRGQQVTLRCSPISGHKSVSWYQQVLGQGPQFIFQYYEKEERGRGNFPDRFSARQFPNYSSELNVNALLLGDSALYLCASRAGTGLTGELFFGEGSRLTVL.